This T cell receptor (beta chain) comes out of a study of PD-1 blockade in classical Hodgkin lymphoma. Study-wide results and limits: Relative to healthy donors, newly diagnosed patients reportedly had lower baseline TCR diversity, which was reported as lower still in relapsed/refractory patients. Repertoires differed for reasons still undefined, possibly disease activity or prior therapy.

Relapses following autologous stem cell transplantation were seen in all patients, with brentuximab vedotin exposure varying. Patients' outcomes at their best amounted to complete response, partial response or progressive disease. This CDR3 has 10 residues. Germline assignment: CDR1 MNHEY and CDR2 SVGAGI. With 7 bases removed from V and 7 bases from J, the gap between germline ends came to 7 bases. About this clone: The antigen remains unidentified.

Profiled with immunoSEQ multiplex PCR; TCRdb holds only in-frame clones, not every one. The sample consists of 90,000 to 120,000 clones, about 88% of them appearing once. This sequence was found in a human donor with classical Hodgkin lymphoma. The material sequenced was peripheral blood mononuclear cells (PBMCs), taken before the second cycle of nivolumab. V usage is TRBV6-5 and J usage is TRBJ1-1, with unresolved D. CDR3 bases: TGTGCCAGCAATGAGGGTGAAGCTTTCTTT. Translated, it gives CASNEGEAFF.